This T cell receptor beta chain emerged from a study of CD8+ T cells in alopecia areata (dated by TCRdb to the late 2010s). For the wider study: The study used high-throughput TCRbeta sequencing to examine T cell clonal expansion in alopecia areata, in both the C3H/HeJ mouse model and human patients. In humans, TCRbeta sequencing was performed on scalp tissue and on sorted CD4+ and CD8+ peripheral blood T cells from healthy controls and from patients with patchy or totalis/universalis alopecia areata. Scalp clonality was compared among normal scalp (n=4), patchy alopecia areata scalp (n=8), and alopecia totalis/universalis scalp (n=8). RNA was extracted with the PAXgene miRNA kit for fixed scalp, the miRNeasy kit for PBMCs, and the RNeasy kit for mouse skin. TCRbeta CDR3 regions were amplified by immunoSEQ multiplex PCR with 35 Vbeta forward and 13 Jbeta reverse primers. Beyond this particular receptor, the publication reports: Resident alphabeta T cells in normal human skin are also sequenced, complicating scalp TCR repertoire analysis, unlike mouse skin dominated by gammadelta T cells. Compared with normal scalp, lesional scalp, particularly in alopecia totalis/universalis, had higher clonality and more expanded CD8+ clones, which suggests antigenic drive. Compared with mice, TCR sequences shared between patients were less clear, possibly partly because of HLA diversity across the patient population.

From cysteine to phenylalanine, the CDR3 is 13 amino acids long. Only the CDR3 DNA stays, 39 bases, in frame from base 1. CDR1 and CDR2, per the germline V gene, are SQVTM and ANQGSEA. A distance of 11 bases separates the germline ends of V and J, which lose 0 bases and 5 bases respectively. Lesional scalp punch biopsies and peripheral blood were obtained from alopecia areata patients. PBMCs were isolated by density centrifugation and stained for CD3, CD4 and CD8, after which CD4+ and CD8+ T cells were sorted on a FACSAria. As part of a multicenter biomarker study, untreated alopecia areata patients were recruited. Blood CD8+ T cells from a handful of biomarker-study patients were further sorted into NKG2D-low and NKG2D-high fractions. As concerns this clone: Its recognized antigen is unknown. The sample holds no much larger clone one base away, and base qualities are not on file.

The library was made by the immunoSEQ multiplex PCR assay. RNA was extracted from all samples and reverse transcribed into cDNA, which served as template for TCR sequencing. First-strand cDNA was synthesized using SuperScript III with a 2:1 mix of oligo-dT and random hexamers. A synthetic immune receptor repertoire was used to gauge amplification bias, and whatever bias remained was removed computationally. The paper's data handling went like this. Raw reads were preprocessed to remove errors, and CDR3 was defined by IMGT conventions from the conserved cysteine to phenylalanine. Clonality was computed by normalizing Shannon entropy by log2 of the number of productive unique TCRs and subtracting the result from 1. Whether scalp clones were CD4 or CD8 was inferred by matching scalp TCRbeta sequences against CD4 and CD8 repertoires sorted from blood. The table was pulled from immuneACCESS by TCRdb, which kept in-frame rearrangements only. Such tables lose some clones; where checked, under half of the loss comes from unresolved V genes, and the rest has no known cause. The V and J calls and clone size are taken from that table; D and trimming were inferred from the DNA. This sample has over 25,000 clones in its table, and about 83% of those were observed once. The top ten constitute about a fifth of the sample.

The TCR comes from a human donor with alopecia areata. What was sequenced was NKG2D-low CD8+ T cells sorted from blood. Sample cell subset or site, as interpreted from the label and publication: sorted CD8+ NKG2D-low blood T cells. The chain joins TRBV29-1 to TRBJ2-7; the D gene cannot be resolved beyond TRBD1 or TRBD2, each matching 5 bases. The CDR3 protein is CSVEEGTGHEQYF. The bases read TGCAGCGTTGAAGAAGGTACGGGACACGAGCAGTACTTC.